Listed here are 4 T cell receptor beta chains from one sample, sequenced in a study of OX40 agonist ivuxolimab in advanced cancers. Data came from immunoSEQ multiplex PCR; TCRdb stores just in-frame clones and leaves some out. The sample shows fewer than 85,000 clones, less than 90% of them seen only once. The sequenced sample was CD4+ or CD8+ T cells sorted from blood, obtained in a trial of the OX40 agonist ivuxolimab. Receptors originate from an adult with an advanced solid tumor such as melanoma, head and neck, liver or kidney cancer.

The chain recombines TRBV4-3 with TRBJ2-5, with 12 bases aligning to TRBD2. The V and J ends lost 1 base and 5 bases, in that order; junction bases with no gene match: 5. Germline-derived CDR1 and CDR2 are LGHNA and YSLEER. The CDR3 sequence is 16 residues long. The CDR3 protein is CASSQARLAGVETQYF. CDR3 bases: TGCGCCAGCAGCCAAGCACGACTAGCGGGGGTTGAGACCCAGTACTTC.

This sequence joins TRBV4-1 and TRBJ1-6, with TRBD1 identical over 9 bases. The germline V gene encodes CDR1 MGHRA and CDR2 YSYEKL. V lost 0 bases and J lost 8; bases outside the gene matches: 8. This CDR3 has 17 residues. The CDR3 bases are TGCGCCAGCAGCCAAGATTACCTGGGACAGGGATATTCACCCCTCCACTTT. Translation gives CASSQDYLGQGYSPLHF.

The gene calls are TRBV19 and TRBJ2-1; 9 bases fit TRBD1. The germline V gene encodes CDR1 LNHDA and CDR2 SQIVND (reference sequence). Trimming took 5 bases from V and 3 from J; bases not matched to a gene: 8. CDR3 length: 16 residues. This CDR3 is CASSSTGTGFYNEQFF. The CDR3 bases are TGTGCCAGTAGTTCCACCGGGACAGGGTTCTACAATGAGCAGTTCTTC.

The chain recombines TRBV11-2 with TRBJ2-2; the D gene is possibly TRBD1 (5 bases). Looked up from germline, CDR1 is SGHAT and CDR2 is FQNNGV. CDR3 length: 15 residues. Trimming took 2 bases from V and 1 from J, leaving 8 bases between them. The CDR3, as DNA: TGTGCCAGCAGCTTACGACAGCTGAACACCGGGGAGCTGTTTTTT. It yields the protein CASSLRQLNTGELFF.